One sample yielded the 30 T cell receptor beta chains listed below, sequenced in a study of siplizumab effects on memory and regulatory T cells. The assay was immunoSEQ multiplex PCR, and TCRdb's table has in-frame clones only and misses some. Counted here are nearly 85,000 clones, 95% occurring once; the ten biggest clones make up around a sixth. Sequencing used CD8+ T cells sorted from blood. These receptors were taken from a human donor in good health.

This clone was counted once. The chain uses TRBV5-6 and TRBJ2-2; 9 positions agree with TRBD2. J gave up 0 bases and V 1 base, and 1 base lay outside the gene matches. The CDR3 has 16 amino acids. Germline CDR1 SGHDT, CDR2 YYEEEE. The CDR3 region has the DNA TGTGCCAGCAGCTTGCTAGCGGGGTCGAACACCGGGGAGCTGTTTTTT. Protein product: CASSLLAGSNTGELFF.

The chain is built from TRBV6-6 and TRBJ2-1; D is possibly TRBD1 (5 bases). The germline V and J ends were trimmed by 11 bases and 8 bases, with 16 bases remaining between them. Germline V gene sequence: CDR1 MNHNY, CDR2 SVGAGI (reference sequence). The CDR3 runs 12 residues. The CDR3 loop reads CAVNPRGDEQFF. The CDR3 nucleotides are TGTGCCGTAAACCCTAGGGGTGATGAGCAGTTCTTC.

The J gene is TRBJ2-7, the V gene TRBV27, with D hard to call. This CDR3 comprises 14 residues. V shed 4 bases and J shed 2 bases, with 12 bases lying between them. The germline V gene encodes CDR1 MNHEY and CDR2 SMNVEV (reference sequence). The CDR3 DNA reads TGTGCCAGCAGTTCGGGTACGTCGACCTACGAGCAGTACTTC. Its protein is CASSSGTSTYEQYF.

This chain uses TRBV7-8 with TRBJ2-3; D call uncertain. V lost 5 bases, J lost 1 base, and 7 bases lay in between. Germline CDR1 reads SGHVS; CDR2 reads FQNEAQ. The length of the CDR3 is 13 residues. The CDR3 loop reads CASSPGGTDTQYF. In DNA form, the CDR3 reads TGTGCCAGCAGCCCTGGGGGCACAGATACGCAGTATTTT.

The CDR3 spells CASSQEPPTGPYEQYF. The CDR3 bases are TGCGCCAGCAGCCAAGAACCCCCGACAGGGCCCTACGAGCAGTACTTC. J is TRBJ2-7 and V is TRBV4-1; the match to TRBD1 covers 7 bases. The CDR3 covers 16 residues. V lost 0 bases to trimming and J lost 2 bases; unmatched junction nucleotides: 7. Per the germline V gene, CDR1 is MGHRA and CDR2 is YSYEKL.

The gene calls are TRBV14 and TRBJ2-7; D is undetermined. Germline V gives CDR1 SGHDN, CDR2 FVKESK. The V end lost 5 bases, the J end lost 4 bases, and 15 bases lay between the germline ends. The length of the CDR3 is 14 residues. The CDR3, as DNA: TGTGCCAGCAGCGGGTCGCGGCGGATTTACGAGCAGTACTTC. Translation: CASSGSRRIYEQYF.

The chain employs TRBV6-5 and TRBJ2-7, with 7 bases matching TRBD1. This CDR3 spans 13 amino acids. The V gene's germline CDR1 is MNHEY and CDR2 SVGAGI. After removal of 4 bases from V and 2 bases from J, the junction contained 2 bases not matched to a gene. The CDR3 region is CASSFGTAYEQYF. In DNA, the CDR3 is TGTGCCAGCAGTTTCGGGACAGCCTACGAGCAGTACTTC.

The chain combines TRBV5-1 with TRBJ2-3, with TRBD2 identical over 13 bases. Germline-derived CDR1 and CDR2 are SGHRS and YFSETQ. J was trimmed by 0 bases and V by 2 bases; bases with no gene match: 15. The CDR3 totals 21 residues. The CDR3 sequence: CASSFSDRLAGGETSTDTQYF. The CDR3 DNA reads as TGCGCCAGCAGCTTTTCAGACCGACTAGCGGGAGGTGAAACTAGCACAGATACGCAGTATTTT. The variable domain in full, with the rest retrieved from reference TRBV5-1 and TRBJ2-3, is KAGVTQTPRYLIKTRGQQVTLSCSPISGHRSVSWYQQTPGQGLQFLFEYFSETQRNKGNFPGRFSGRQFSNSRSEMNVSTLELGDSALYLCASSFSDRLAGGETSTDTQYFGPGTRLTVL.

This clone was seen only a few times. The chain combines TRBV4-1 with TRBJ2-7; no reliable D call. The CDR3 totals 14 residues. CDR1 is MGHRA and CDR2 is YSYEKL in the germline V gene. V dropped 1 base and J dropped 0 bases, with 7 bases sitting between them. CDR3 in DNA: TGCGCCAGCAGCCAAGGGACGGACTCCTACGAGCAGTACTTC. Its protein product is CASSQGTDSYEQYF.

The chain joins TRBV13 to TRBJ2-3; 8 positions match TRBD1. The J segment lost 6 bases and the V segment lost 5 bases, leaving 10 bases of the junction unmatched. Germline loops: CDR1 PRHDT, CDR2 FYEKMQ (reference sequence). The CDR3 is 15 residues long. This CDR3 is CASSLTGAFGDTQYF. In nucleotides, the CDR3 is TGTGCCAGCAGCCTGACAGGGGCGTTCGGTGATACGCAGTATTTT.

CDR3 DNA: TGTGCCAGTAGTACTTCCATAGGACTAGCGACCACCGGGGAGCTGTTTTTT. Amino acids: CASSTSIGLATTGELFF. The chain has TRBV19 and TRBJ2-2, with TRBD2 matching 9 bases. CDR3 length: 17 amino acids. Germline loops: CDR1 LNHDA, CDR2 SQIVND (reference sequence). V was pared by 4 bases and J by 4 bases, with 10 bases of the junction left unmatched. The full variable domain, rest sourced from reference TRBV19 and TRBJ2-2, is DGGITQSPKYLFRKEGQNVTLSCEQNLNHDAMYWYRQDPGQGLRLIYYSQIVNDFQKGDIAEGYSVSREKKESFPLTVTSAQKNPTAFYLCASSTSIGLATTGELFFGEGSRLTVL.

This clone has only one observation. The chain employs TRBV5-4 and TRBJ1-2, with 8 bases matching TRBD1. V shed 5 bases and J 2 bases; nucleotides not matched to a gene: 5. Looked up from germline, CDR1 is SGHNT and CDR2 is YYREEE (reference sequence). The CDR3 is 14 residues long. In DNA, the CDR3 is TGTGCCAGCAGGGACAGGGAGGCAAACTATGGCTACACCTTC. Translation: CASRDREANYGYTF.

The V and J genes are TRBV19 and TRBJ2-1; D unclear. The CDR3 runs to 12 residues. From germline, CDR1 is LNHDA and CDR2 SQIVND (reference sequence). V lost 10 bases, J lost 8 bases, and 15 bases lay in between. For the CDR3, the DNA is TGTGCCATTTCCGACCTTTCGGATGAGCAGTTCTTC. This codes for CAISDLSDEQFF.

As DNA, the CDR3 is TGTGCCAGCAGCTTAGCAGACAGGCGGGACACCATATATTTT. Its protein product is CASSLADRRDTIYF. The chain joins TRBV7-9 to TRBJ1-3; D might be TRBD1 (6 bases). V lost 0 bases, J lost 8 bases, and 11 bases lay in between. Germline values: CDR1 SEHNR, CDR2 FQNEAQ (reference sequence). The CDR3 length is 14 residues.

The rearrangement uses TRBV15 and TRBJ2-4, with D hard to call. The V gene's germline CDR1 is LNHNV and CDR2 YYDKDF (reference sequence). CDR3 length: 15 residues. Trimming stripped 1 base from V and 0 bases from J, with 7 bases between. The CDR3 DNA reads as TGTGCCACCAGCAGAGTAGGGCTAGCCAAAAACATTCAGTACTTC. Amino acid sequence: CATSRVGLAKNIQYF.

The CDR3 nucleotides read TGTGCCAGCAGCGTAGGAGGAGGGGTTAACACTGAAGCTTTCTTT. Translation gives CASSVGGGVNTEAFF. J is TRBJ1-1 and V is TRBV9; possibly TRBD1 for D (5 bases). Germline V gene data show CDR1 as SGDLS and CDR2 as YYNGEE. Trimming left V 0 bases short and J 2 bases short, with 11 bases between. There are 15 residues in the CDR3.

As to this clone: The sample holds other DNA sequences that translate to the same CDR3. The rearrangement links TRBV7-9 to TRBJ2-7; TRBD2 might be the D (6 bases). CDR3 length equals 14 residues. In germline, CDR1 is SEHNR, CDR2 FQNEAQ (reference sequence). Trimming removed 2 bases from V and 3 bases from J, with 11 bases in between. CDR3 nucleotide sequence: TGTGCCAGCAGCTTAAGTAGCGGAAGCTACGAGCAGTACTTC. Amino acid sequence: CASSLSSGSYEQYF.

Sample share makes this clone medium-sized. The chain recombines TRBV19 with TRBJ1-5; D is unresolved. Germline CDR1 LNHDA, CDR2 SQIVND (reference sequence). The V and J ends lost 7 bases and 0 bases respectively, with 13 bases between them. This CDR3 is built from 15 residues. CDR3 bases: TGTGCCAGTATGGTGTGGGGTCGTAGCAATCAGCCCCAGCATTTT. As protein: CASMVWGRSNQPQHF.

The chain couples TRBV7-9 to TRBJ1-5, with 7 bases that match TRBD1. The junction had 7 bases not matched to a gene; V was cut back by 3 bases and J by 2 bases. Germline CDR1 reads SEHNR; CDR2 reads FQNEAQ (reference sequence). The CDR3 sequence is 16 residues long. As DNA, the CDR3 is TGTGCCAGCAGCTTCGCCAGGGGGGAGGGCAATCAGCCCCAGCATTTT. The encoded protein is CASSFARGEGNQPQHF.

This chain joins TRBV4-1 and TRBJ1-2; maybe TRBD1 (5 bases). The V gene lost 1 base and the J gene lost 8 bases, with 14 bases spanning the gap. This CDR3 region has 14 residues. Germline loops: CDR1 MGHRA, CDR2 YSYEKL. CDR3 in amino acids: CASSQAFGREGYTF. DNA of the CDR3: TGCGCCAGCAGCCAAGCTTTCGGCAGGGAAGGCTACACCTTC.

This rearrangement joins TRBV7-8 to TRBJ2-7; TRBD1 agrees at 9 bases. The V segment lost 5 bases and the J segment 2 bases; nucleotides outside the gene matches: 4. The CDR3 is 14 amino acids. Germline V CDR1 and CDR2: SGHVS, FQNEAQ. The CDR3 is CASSPGTGPYEQYF. The DNA for the CDR3 is TGTGCCAGCAGCCCCGGGACAGGGCCCTACGAGCAGTACTTC. Drawing the rest from reference TRBV7-8 and TRBJ2-7, the complete variable domain is GAGVSQSPRYKVAKRGQDVALRCDPISGHVSLFWYQQALGQGPEFLTYFQNEAQLDKSGLPSDRFFAERPEGSVSTLKIQRTQQEDSAVYLCASSPGTGPYEQYFGPGTRLTVT.

This clone appeared once. The J gene is TRBJ2-3, the V gene TRBV7-6; D is undetermined. Trimming removed 1 base from V and 4 bases from J, with 15 bases in between. Germline V gives CDR1 SGHVS, CDR2 FNYEAQ. CDR3 size: 16 residues. The CDR3 DNA sequence: TGTGCCAGCAGCTTAGAAGCCCCAGCTGGCGCAGATACGCAGTATTTT. Translation: CASSLEAPAGADTQYF.

V is TRBV27 and J is TRBJ1-5; tentatively, D is TRBD1 (5 bases). The CDR3 is 14 residues long. The V gene's germline CDR1 is MNHEY and CDR2 SMNVEV (reference sequence). V gave up 8 bases and J gave up 2 bases, with 13 bases separating them. The CDR3 bases are TGTGCCAGCGGCCCCGGGGCAGGCAATCAGCCCCAGCATTTT. The encoded protein is CASGPGAGNQPQHF.

V gene TRBV5-6 combines with J gene TRBJ2-5; 8 nucleotides match TRBD2. With 4 bases clipped from V and 3 bases from J, the junction kept 11 bases outside the gene matches. The CDR3 runs 16 residues. Germline loops: CDR1 SGHDT, CDR2 YYEEEE. CDR3 in DNA: TGTGCCAGCAGCCTCCAGCGGGAGTCACTTGAAGAGACCCAGTACTTC. It codes for CASSLQRESLEETQYF.

V and J are TRBV27 and TRBJ2-1; tentatively, D is TRBD2 (6 bases). Germline values: CDR1 MNHEY, CDR2 SMNVEV (reference sequence). V was trimmed by 3 bases and J by 5 bases, leaving 11 bases between them. The CDR3 covers 14 residues. The CDR3 nucleotides read TGTGCCAGCAGTTTTCGAGGGAGGAACAATGAGCAGTTCTTC. The encoded protein is CASSFRGRNNEQFF.

The V gene is TRBV11-2, the J gene TRBJ2-6; D not certain. Germline-derived CDR1 and CDR2 are SGHAT and FQNNGV. This CDR3 spans 14 amino acids. Deletions cut 5 bases from V and 1 base from J, with 6 bases between. CDR3 in amino acids: CASSIRSGANVLTF. The CDR3 DNA sequence: TGTGCCAGCAGCATAAGGTCTGGGGCCAACGTCCTGACTTTC.

CDR3 coding DNA: TGTGCCAGCAGCCCCGCATATTCAGGCACAGATACGCAGTATTTT. Its translation: CASSPAYSGTDTQYF. The chain uses TRBV5-4 and TRBJ2-3; D remains ambiguous. The CDR3 loop spans 15 amino acids. V was cut by 4 bases and J by 1 base, with 13 bases left in between. Germline lookup yields CDR1 SGHNT and CDR2 YYREEE (reference sequence).

The chain joins TRBV7-6 to TRBJ2-7; 8 bases map to TRBD2. Germline V gene data show CDR1 as SGHVS and CDR2 as FNYEAQ. V dropped 1 base and J dropped 0; count of bases not matched to a gene: 5. This CDR3 spans 16 amino acids. CDR3 loop: CASSLGGGGSSYEQYF. The CDR3, as DNA: TGTGCCAGCAGCTTAGGTGGCGGGGGGAGCTCCTACGAGCAGTACTTC.

The V call is TRBV27, the J call TRBJ2-3; D is perhaps TRBD2 (5 bases). Germline loops: CDR1 MNHEY, CDR2 SMNVEV (reference sequence). V was pared by 6 bases and J by 7 bases, with 14 bases between. This CDR3 spans 13 amino acids. CDR3 in DNA: TGTGCCAGCAGGACCGCGGAGGTACATACGCAGTATTTT. Protein product: CASRTAEVHTQYF.

The chain joins TRBV9 to TRBJ2-7; TRBD1 matches 8 bases. The trim removed 0 bases at V and 5 bases at J, leaving 7 bases unmatched. CDR1 is SGDLS, CDR2 YYNGEE, per germline. The CDR3 consists of 15 residues. CDR3 coding DNA: TGTGCCAGCAGCGTAGGAGGCAGGGGGCGCGACGAGCAGTACTTC. This translates into CASSVGGRGRDEQYF. The variable domain in full, with the rest retrieved from reference TRBV9 and TRBJ2-7, is DSGVTQTPKHLITATGQRVTLRCSPRSGDLSVYWYQQSLDQGLQFLIQYYNGEERAKGNILERFSAQQFPDLHSELNLSSLELGDSALYFCASSVGGRGRDEQYFGPGTRLTVT.